This passage covers 24 T cell receptor beta chains from one sample sequenced in a study of OX40 agonist ivuxolimab in advanced cancers. The repertoire was sequenced with immunoSEQ multiplex PCR; TCRdb's copy has only in-frame clones and lacks some. The repertoire holds 82,000 or so clones, with roughly 92% as singletons. The sample was CD4+ or CD8+ T cells sorted from blood, taken in a trial of the OX40 agonist ivuxolimab. Every receptor here comes from an adult with an advanced solid tumor such as melanoma, head and neck, liver or kidney cancer.

This clone appeared a single time. V gene TRBV7-9 combines with J gene TRBJ1-1, with D perhaps matching TRBD1 (6 bases). Trimming removed 4 bases from V and 3 bases from J, with 12 bases in between. The CDR3 extends over 14 amino acids. The germline gives CDR1 SEHNR, CDR2 FQNEAQ (reference sequence). The CDR3 loop is CASSYREWDTEAFF. The CDR3 region has the DNA TGTGCCAGCAGCTACAGGGAGTGGGACACTGAAGCTTTCTTT.

The V and J genes are TRBV7-9 and TRBJ1-3; 9 bases are shared with TRBD1. The CDR3 is 16 amino acids. Germline V gives CDR1 SEHNR, CDR2 FQNEAQ (reference sequence). V lost 1 base and J lost 8; bases outside the gene matches: 9. In DNA form, the CDR3 reads TGTGCCAGCAGCTTAGGCACCCCGGGACAGGGTTACACCATATATTTT. Its protein is CASSLGTPGQGYTIYF.

The gene calls are TRBV2 and TRBJ1-1; D call uncertain. Germline loops: CDR1 SNHLY, CDR2 FYNNEI. V lost 2 bases to trimming and J lost 4 bases, with 14 bases between them. This CDR3 region has 15 residues. Written as DNA, the CDR3 is TGTGCCAGCAGTGAACGCGGCAGGTTAGGCACTGAAGCTTTCTTT. Protein sequence: CASSERGRLGTEAFF.

The chain couples TRBV6-1 to TRBJ2-7; D remains unclear. In germline, CDR1 is MNHNS, CDR2 SASEGT. CDR3 length: 13 amino acids. V was shortened by 3 bases and J by 2 bases, with 8 bases between the two germline ends. The chain's CDR3 is CASSDRTAYEQYF. CDR3 nucleotide sequence: TGTGCCAGCAGTGACAGGACCGCCTACGAGCAGTACTTC.

J is TRBJ1-1 and V is TRBV2; 9 positions match TRBD1. The CDR3 consists of 13 residues. Looked up from germline, CDR1 is SNHLY and CDR2 is FYNNEI. With 9 bases clipped from V and 3 bases from J, the junction kept 5 bases outside the gene matches. CDR3 region: CARQGARDTEAFF. CDR3 in DNA: TGTGCCAGACAGGGGGCGCGGGACACTGAAGCTTTCTTT.

This chain uses TRBV19 with TRBJ2-5; 7 nucleotides line up with TRBD1. This CDR3 comprises 15 residues. The ends lost 10 bases at V and 5 bases at J; junction bases unmatched: 16. Germline CDR1 LNHDA, CDR2 SQIVND (reference sequence). The CDR3 spells CATGHDTGAWETQYF. The CDR3 region has the DNA TGTGCCACCGGGCATGATACAGGGGCTTGGGAGACCCAGTACTTC.

This clone has only a few counts. The chain is built from TRBV14 and TRBJ1-2, with unresolved D. CDR1 and CDR2 from the germline V gene are SGHDN and FVKESK. V gave up 6 bases and J gave up 4 bases, with 9 bases separating them. CDR3 length: 12 residues. The CDR3: CASSPVGYGYTF. DNA for the CDR3: TGTGCCAGCAGTCCGGTAGGCTATGGCTACACCTTC.

The gene calls are TRBV7-3 and TRBJ2-1; 9 bases match TRBD2. The CDR3 covers 17 residues. Germline V gives CDR1 SGHTA, CDR2 FQGTGA. V shed 4 bases and J 7 bases; nucleotides not matched to a gene: 14. CDR3 coding DNA: TGTGCCAGCAGCTCCGACAGTATGAGCGGGAGGCCTAATGAGCAGTTCTTC. Its translation: CASSSDSMSGRPNEQFF.

The chain joins TRBV6-1 to TRBJ2-5; 8 positions match TRBD2. Germline loops: CDR1 MNHNS, CDR2 SASEGT. V lost 2 bases to trimming and J lost 4 bases; unmatched junction nucleotides: 9. The CDR3 loop spans 16 amino acids. In DNA, the CDR3 is TGTGCCAGCAGTGAAATTTGGGACGGGGGGGCAGAGACCCAGTACTTC. Its protein product is CASSEIWDGGAETQYF.

J is TRBJ1-3 and V is TRBV30; possible D gene TRBD1, 5 bases. From germline, CDR1 is GTSNPN and CDR2 SVGIG (reference sequence). CDR3 length: 13 amino acids. V was trimmed by 5 bases and J by 1 base, leaving 9 bases between them. This CDR3 is CAWQGDSGNTIYF. CDR3 nucleotides: TGTGCCTGGCAGGGCGATTCTGGAAACACCATATATTTT.

On this clone itself: This CDR3 is also generated by other DNA sequences in the sample. CDR3 coding DNA: TGTGCCTGGAGTGTAAACTCACCCCTCCACTTT. This encodes CAWSVNSPLHF. V gene TRBV30 combines with J gene TRBJ1-6; D unclear. The ends were cut back, 0 bases at V and 10 bases at J, with 4 bases in the middle. Germline V gene lookup returns CDR1 GTSNPN and CDR2 SVGIG (reference sequence). The CDR3 runs to 11 residues.

The V gene is TRBV6-5, the J gene TRBJ2-1; D not resolved. Trimming took 2 bases from V and 1 from J, leaving 6 bases between them. Germline loops: CDR1 MNHEY, CDR2 SVGAGI. This CDR3 contains 14 residues. This chain's CDR3 is CASSYPGSYNEQFF. In nucleotides, the CDR3 is TGTGCCAGCAGTTACCCAGGATCCTACAATGAGCAGTTCTTC.

V gene TRBV21-1 combines with J gene TRBJ2-3; TRBD2 is the table's D call and was not checked against the DNA. TRBV21-1 is annotated as a pseudogene. The CDR3 runs to 18 residues. The CDR3 protein is CASRPLPRVLVGADTQYF. The CDR3 coding sequence is TGTGCCAGCAGACCCTTACCGAGAGTGCTAGTTGGTGCAGATACGCAGTATTTT.

This chain uses TRBV6-1 with TRBJ2-1; TRBD1 or TRBD2 may be the D gene (5 bases each). The V gene's germline CDR1 is MNHNS and CDR2 SASEGT. The length of the CDR3 is 14 residues. V lost 6 bases and J 10 bases, leaving 19 bases between the germline ends. The CDR3 spells CASRETGPRGEQFF. In DNA form, the CDR3 reads TGTGCCAGCAGAGAGACTGGTCCCCGGGGCGAGCAGTTCTTC.

V and J are TRBV28 and TRBJ2-2; D is perhaps TRBD2 (6 bases). The V end lost 3 bases, the J end lost 1 base, and 9 bases lay between the germline ends. Germline V lookup: CDR1 MDHEN, CDR2 SYDVKM. The CDR3 sequence is 15 residues long. CDR3 nucleotides: TGTGCCAGCAGTTTGGGGGGTGGGAACACCGGGGAGCTGTTTTTT. It translates to CASSLGGGNTGELFF.

The genes are TRBV30 and TRBJ1-1; D is unresolved. Germline V gene sequence: CDR1 GTSNPN, CDR2 SVGIG (reference sequence). The length of the CDR3 is 11 residues. Between the trimmed V and J ends, which lost 5 bases and 5 bases, there was a span of 9 bases. Here the CDR3 reads CAWGRWTEAFF. CDR3 in DNA: TGTGCCTGGGGTCGGTGGACTGAAGCTTTCTTT. The whole variable domain, filled in from reference TRBV30 and TRBJ1-1, reads SQTIHQWPATLVQPVGSPLSLECTVEGTSNPNLYWYRQAAGRGLQLLFYSVGIGQISSEVPQNLSASRPQDRQFILSSKKLLLSDSGFYLCAWGRWTEAFFGQGTRLTVV.

The chain combines TRBV6-5 with TRBJ1-4; 7 bases align to TRBD1. V dropped 6 bases and J dropped 6; count of bases not matched to a gene: 7. Germline CDR1 MNHEY, CDR2 SVGAGI. The length of the CDR3 is 14 residues. As DNA, the CDR3 is TGTGCCAGCAGATCCGGGACAGAGTATGAAAAACTGTTTTTT. Its translation: CASRSGTEYEKLFF.

The chain has TRBV19 and TRBJ1-1; TRBD1 might be the D (5 bases). CDR3 length: 11 residues. V was clipped by 6 bases and J by 9 bases, with 11 bases between them. CDR1 is LNHDA and CDR2 is SQIVND in the germline V gene (reference sequence). CDR3 residues: CASRRDGKAFF. The CDR3 DNA reads TGTGCCAGTAGGCGGGACGGAAAAGCTTTCTTT. The full variable domain, rest sourced from reference TRBV19 and TRBJ1-1, is DGGITQSPKYLFRKEGQNVTLSCEQNLNHDAMYWYRQDPGQGLRLIYYSQIVNDFQKGDIAEGYSVSREKKESFPLTVTSAQKNPTAFYLCASRRDGKAFFGQGTRLTVV.

The count of this clone is one. The chain is built from TRBV9 and TRBJ2-7; D might be TRBD2 (6 bases). CDR1 is SGDLS and CDR2 is YYNGEE in the germline V gene. The CDR3 loop spans 15 amino acids. The V gene lost 0 bases and the J gene lost 3 bases, with 13 bases spanning the gap. The CDR3 nucleotides are TGTGCCAGCAGCGTAGAACCGGGGGAGCTCTACGAGCAGTACTTC. This translates into CASSVEPGELYEQYF.

In its sample, this clone was seen a few times. The chain combines TRBV7-8 with TRBJ1-6; D is unclear. Germline values: CDR1 SGHVS, CDR2 FQNEAQ. With 2 bases removed from V and 7 bases from J, the gap between germline ends came to 9 bases. The CDR3 loop spans 14 amino acids. CDR3 loop: CASSLTLENSPLHF. The CDR3 DNA reads as TGTGCCAGCAGCTTAACGCTGGAGAATTCACCCCTCCACTTT.

The chain joins TRBV6-1 to TRBJ1-2; D gene unclear. The germline V and J ends were trimmed by 0 bases and 3 bases, with 11 bases remaining between them. CDR1 is MNHNS, CDR2 SASEGT, per germline. This CDR3 has 15 amino acids. CDR3 protein: CASSEAAGGYYGYTF. CDR3 coding DNA: TGTGCCAGCAGTGAAGCTGCGGGTGGCTACTATGGCTACACCTTC.

J is TRBJ2-2 and V is TRBV6-6; a possible D gene is TRBD2 (6 bases). CDR1 and CDR2 from the germline V gene are MNHNY and SVGAGI (reference sequence). The CDR3 runs to 13 residues. Trimming left V 6 bases short and J 6 bases short, with 11 bases between. The CDR3, as DNA: TGTGCCAGCAGCCCGGGGGTGGCCGGGGAGCTGTTTTTT. Translation: CASSPGVAGELFF.

The genes are TRBV5-1 and TRBJ2-3; 7 bases agree with TRBD1. There are 14 residues in the CDR3. J gave up 3 bases and V 4 bases, and 5 bases lay outside the gene matches. Per the germline V gene, CDR1 is SGHRS and CDR2 is YFSETQ. This CDR3 reads CASSLDRVTDTQYF. The DNA of the CDR3 is TGCGCCAGCAGCCTCGACAGGGTAACAGATACGCAGTATTTT.

The genes are TRBV11-2 and TRBJ1-1; 7 bases agree with TRBD1. This CDR3 is built from 13 residues. Germline trimming cut 4 bases from V and 8 bases from J; bases unmatched to any gene: 7. Germline CDR1 and CDR2: SGHAT and FQNNGV. The CDR3 protein is CASSSSTGIEAFF. CDR3 sequence (DNA): TGTGCCAGCAGCTCCTCGACAGGGATCGAAGCTTTCTTT.